This passage covers 28 T cell receptor beta chains from one sample sequenced in a study of Graves' ophthalmopathy and Graves' hyperthyroidism. The sequenced template was RNA, covering the TCR beta CDR3 region. In the first round, RT-PCR was carried out with HTBI primers, and a multiplex PCR formed the second round. TCRdb re-called the multiplex PCR reads through MiXCR, storing one row per CDR3 protein. Counted here are about 1.1 million distinct CDR3 sequences, 36% occurring once; the ten biggest clones make up 11%. Specimen: peripheral blood or thyroid tissue (not recorded which). The receptor set was obtained from an adult man with Graves' hyperthyroidism.

As regards this clonotype: A read error may produce the germline difference seen at one junction end. The chain combines TRBV7-2 with TRBJ2-7; TRBD1 matches 7 bases. This CDR3 region has 15 residues. Germline V gene sequence: CDR1 SGHTA, CDR2 FQGNSA. The CDR3 is CASSPRDRQTYERYF. The CDR3 coding sequence is TGTGCCAGCAGCCCTCGGGACAGACAGACCTACGAGCGGTACTTC.

This clonotype showed up just a few times. The rearrangement links TRBV6-5 to TRBJ1-1; TRBD1 agrees at 8 bases. Trimming removed 7 bases from V and 5 bases from J; junction bases left unmatched: 6. CDR1 is MNHEY and CDR2 is SVGAGI in the germline V gene. The CDR3 has 13 residues. As DNA, the CDR3 is TGTGCCAGCATGCGGGACAGGTGGACTGAAGCTTTCTTT. This gives the protein CASMRDRWTEAFF.

The genes are TRBV20-1 and TRBJ2-7; 7 positions match TRBD2. Looked up from germline, CDR1 is DFQATT and CDR2 is SNEGSKA (reference sequence). The ends lost 6 bases at V and 3 bases at J; junction bases unmatched: 8. The CDR3 extends over 13 amino acids. CDR3 sequence (DNA): TGCAGTGCCGGGGACTACCGGGTCTACGAGCAGTACTTC. Translation: CSAGDYRVYEQYF.

The rearrangement links TRBV7-2 to TRBJ1-2, with a possible D match to TRBD1 (5 bases). The CDR3 has 15 residues. Trimming shortened V by 2 bases and J by 7 bases, and 17 bases separated the two germline ends. Per germline, CDR1 SGHTA and CDR2 FQGNSA. This CDR3 reads CASSLPTQGVSGYTF. DNA of the CDR3: TGTGCCAGCAGCTTACCAACTCAGGGTGTGAGTGGCTACACCTTC. The entire variable domain, with the rest obtained from reference TRBV7-2 and TRBJ1-2, is as follows: GAGVSQSPSNKVTEKGKDVELRCDPISGHTALYWYRQSLGQGLEFLIYFQGNSAPDKSGLPSDRFSAERTGGSVSTLTIQRTQQEDSAVYLCASSLPTQGVSGYTFGSGTRLTVV.

This clonotype was recorded a few times. The chain recombines TRBV9 with TRBJ1-2, with unresolved D. Germline-derived CDR1 and CDR2 are SGDLS and YYNGEE. With 0 bases removed from V and 2 bases from J, the gap between germline ends came to 11 bases. There are 15 residues in the CDR3. The CDR3 spells CASSVAVSGNYGYTF. The CDR3 DNA is TGTGCCAGCAGCGTAGCGGTTTCAGGCAACTATGGCTACACCTTC.

This chain uses TRBV29-1 with TRBJ1-5, with 11 bases identical to TRBD1. Germline CDR1 reads SQVTM; CDR2 reads ANQGSEA. The CDR3 covers 13 residues. The CDR3 loop is CGTGGGSNQPQHF. The CDR3 DNA reads TGCGGGACAGGGGGGGGTAGCAATCAGCCCCAGCATTTT.

The chain recombines TRBV20-1 with TRBJ1-4, with 8 bases fitting TRBD1. Trimming took 5 bases from V and 7 from J; bases not matched to a gene: 6. Looked up from germline, CDR1 is DFQATT and CDR2 is SNEGSKA (reference sequence). The CDR3 extends over 13 amino acids. CDR3: CSAAGTGGEKLFF. CDR3 sequence (DNA): TGCAGTGCTGCCGGGACAGGCGGTGAAAAACTGTTTTTT.

The V and J genes are TRBV20-1 and TRBJ2-7, with D uncertain. V was shortened by 0 bases and J by 0 bases, with 12 bases between the two germline ends. There are 15 residues in the CDR3. Germline CDR1 and CDR2: DFQATT and SNEGSKA (reference sequence). This CDR3 reads CSARERQRSSYEQYF. CDR3 sequence (DNA): TGCAGTGCTAGAGAGCGCCAGCGAAGCTCCTACGAGCAGTACTTC.

This clonotype was picked up many times. The V gene is TRBV7-2, the J gene TRBJ2-7; D is undetermined. V dropped 3 bases and J dropped 7 bases, with 13 bases sitting between them. The CDR3 contains 13 residues. The V gene's germline CDR1 is SGHTA and CDR2 FQGNSA. The chain's CDR3 is CASSFGPLGEQYF. CDR3 nucleotide sequence: TGTGCCAGCAGCTTTGGCCCGCTGGGGGAGCAGTACTTC.

Only a few counts were recorded for this clonotype. The chain joins TRBV6-7 to TRBJ2-5; D is unclear. TRBV6-7 qualifies as an ORF whose function is uncertain. With 7 bases removed from V and 5 bases from J, the gap between germline ends came to 14 bases. This CDR3 is built from 13 residues. CDR3: CASIPAPSETQYF. The CDR3 DNA reads TGTGCCAGCATCCCCGCTCCTTCGGAGACCCAGTACTTC.

Comment on this clonotype: The junction and the germline gene differ at one end; a read error may be behind it. This chain uses TRBV10-3 with TRBJ1-3; D not certain. Germline values: CDR1 ENHRY, CDR2 SYGVKD. This CDR3 is built from 15 residues. CDR3: CASSYSGVAGNTIYF. The DNA for the CDR3 is TGTGCCAGCAGTTACTCCGGGGTGGCTGGAAACACCATATATTTT.

For the CDR3, the DNA is TGTGCCAGCAGTTACTCGGACCCCGGGACAGCAGATAATTCACCCCTCCACTTT. Residues: CASSYSDPGTADNSPLHF. The rearrangement joins TRBV6-5 to TRBJ1-6; 7 nucleotides align to TRBD1. Trimming cost V 0 bases and J 5 bases; bases outside gene matches: 10. The CDR3 has 18 residues. Germline V gives CDR1 MNHEY, CDR2 SVGAGI.

V usage is TRBV20-1 and J usage is TRBJ2-2; D is unclear. From germline, CDR1 is DFQATT and CDR2 SNEGSKA (reference sequence). Trimming pared 0 bases from V and 7 bases from J, leaving 9 bases between. CDR3 length equals 13 residues. The chain's CDR3 is CSAREFGDGELFF. The CDR3 DNA follows: TGCAGTGCTAGAGAATTTGGTGACGGGGAGCTGTTTTTT.

This chain joins TRBV20-1 and TRBJ1-2; D unresolved. The V gene's germline CDR1 is DFQATT and CDR2 SNEGSKA (reference sequence). Trimming pared 0 bases from V and 8 bases from J, leaving 10 bases between. CDR3 length equals 12 residues. CDR3 amino acids: CSAREDLGGYTF. CDR3 sequence (DNA): TGCAGTGCTAGAGAGGATTTAGGCGGCTACACCTTC.

This clonotype has only a few counts. This chain uses TRBV4-3 with TRBJ2-7; 12 nucleotides line up with TRBD2. The ends lost 3 bases at V and 7 bases at J; junction bases unmatched: 22. The germline gives CDR1 LGHNA, CDR2 YSLEER. The CDR3 extends over 20 amino acids. For the CDR3, the DNA is TGCGCCAGCAGCCACCACGTACAGGGGGCCCTAGCGGGAGGGCCGCGAGAGCAGTACTTC. This sequence encodes CASSHHVQGALAGGPREQYF.

This clonotype was counted at least ten times. V gene TRBV19 combines with J gene TRBJ1-2; 9 bases agree with TRBD1. CDR1 LNHDA and CDR2 SQIVND come from the germline V gene (reference sequence). CDR3 size: 16 residues. The ends lost 8 bases at V and 8 bases at J; junction bases unmatched: 18. DNA of the CDR3: TGTGCCAGTCAAACACCGACGGGACAGGGAGCGAGCGGCTACACCTTC. Translating it yields CASQTPTGQGASGYTF.

Turning to this clonotype: Since the CDR3 does not end with the conserved phenylalanine or tryptophan, this likely comes from a read error. The limits of the CDR3 on the DNA are not certain, so only TCRdb's listed CDR3 is given. This sequence joins TRBV29-1 and TRBJ1-1; the table names TRBD1, a call not compared with the DNA. The CDR3 is 14 amino acids long, termini counted. Germline V CDR1 and CDR2: SQVTM, ANQGSEA. CDR3 residues: CSVEGDRGTGHCQS.

V is TRBV3-1 and J is TRBJ2-7, with D maybe TRBD2 (5 bases). The CDR3 has 17 amino acids. Germline V gives CDR1 LGHDT, CDR2 YNNKEL (reference sequence). Trimming took off 2 bases at V and 5 bases at J, with 22 bases between the two ends. CDR3 bases: TGTGCCAGCAGCCAACTCCCCCAAGGACCGGGAAGACACGAGCAGTACTTC. As protein: CASSQLPQGPGRHEQYF.

As to this clonotype: A read error may be the cause here, since a much bigger clone is one base away. V is TRBV29-1 and J is TRBJ1-1; no clear D gene. V shed 7 bases and J shed 4 bases, with 16 bases lying between them. CDR1 and CDR2 (germline): SQVTM, ANQGSEA. The CDR3 consists of 13 residues. This chain's CDR3 is CSADDMLFTEAFF. In DNA form, the CDR3 reads TGCAGCGCAGACGACATGTTATTCACTGAAGCTTTCTTT.

The CDR3: CASSPTSGPGELFF. The CDR3 bases are TGTGCCAGCAGCCCGACTAGCGGTCCCGGGGAGCTGTTTTTT. The rearrangement links TRBV28 to TRBJ2-2, with 9 bases aligning to TRBD2. V was clipped by 6 bases and J by 6 bases; unmatched bases: 5. The CDR3 has 14 amino acids. CDR1 is MDHEN, CDR2 SYDVKM, per germline.

Comment on this clonotype: The junction departs from the called germline gene at one end, perhaps through a read error. This chain connects TRBV7-2 to TRBJ2-7; a possible D gene is TRBD1 (7 bases). Germline-derived CDR1 and CDR2 are SGHTA and FQGNSA. The CDR3 extends over 14 amino acids. The CDR3 DNA reads as TGTGCCAGCAGCCTTGGACAGGCGGGGTACGGGCAGTACTTC. It encodes CASSLGQAGYGQYF. Filled out from reference TRBV7-2 and TRBJ2-7, the complete variable domain reads GAGVSQSPSNKVTEKGKDVELRCDPISGHTALYWYRQSLGQGLEFLIYFQGNSAPDKSGLPSDRFSAERTGGSVSTLTIQRTQQEDSAVYLCASSLGQAGYGQYFGPGTRLTVT.

This clonotype was observed a handful of times. This may stem from a read error, because a much larger clone lies one nucleotide away. The rearrangement joins TRBV7-2 to TRBJ1-6; maybe TRBD1 (5 bases). Looked up from germline, CDR1 is SGHTA and CDR2 is FQGNSA. The CDR3 is 15 residues long. CDR3: CASSLSRAGFSPPHF. Here the CDR3 DNA reads TGTGCCAGCAGCTTAAGCAGGGCCGGGTTCTCACCCCCCCACTTT.

As to this clonotype: Possible read error: a much larger clone is one base away. The chain joins TRBV5-1 to TRBJ1-2, with D perhaps matching TRBD1 (6 bases). Trimming shortened V by 0 bases and J by 0 bases, and 12 bases separated the two germline ends. The CDR3 runs 16 residues. CDR1 and CDR2 from the germline V gene are SGHRS and YFSETQ. CDR3 protein: CASSLARDTTNYGYTF. The DNA for the CDR3 is TGCGCCAGCAGCTTGGCCCGGGACACCACTAACTATGGCTACACCTTC. Complete variable domain (other parts from reference TRBV5-1 and TRBJ1-2): KAGVTQTPRYLIKTRGQQVTLSCSPISGHRSVSWYQQTPGQGLQFLFEYFSETQRNKGNFPGRFSGRQFSNSRSEMNVSTLELGDSALYLCASSLARDTTNYGYTFGSGTRLTVV.

This clonotype came up many times. The rearrangement links TRBV6-2 or TRBV6-3 to TRBJ2-7; D is unclear. Germline V gene lookup returns CDR1 MNHEY and CDR2 SVGEGT. The germline V and J ends were trimmed by 2 bases and 3 bases, with 5 bases remaining between them. The CDR3 sequence is 12 residues long. This CDR3 is CASSYQSYEQYF. The CDR3 region has the DNA TGTGCCAGCAGTTACCAAAGCTACGAGCAGTACTTC.

With regard to this clonotype: A much bigger clone sits one base away, suggesting this may be a read error. The rearrangement links TRBV12-3 or TRBV12-4 to TRBJ1-1; D unresolved. V lost 6 bases to trimming and J lost 8 bases, with 13 bases between them. CDR3 length equals 12 residues. The CDR3 loop is CASRLVTSEAFF. The DNA for the CDR3 is TGTGCCAGCAGACTTGTGACAAGCGAAGCTTTCTTT.

This clonotype is a singleton in its sample. V gene TRBV25-1 combines with J gene TRBJ1-6, with TRBD1 as a possible D gene (6 bases). CDR3 length: 14 residues. V shed 6 bases and J shed 8 bases, with 14 bases lying between them. Germline V gene data show CDR1 as MGHDK and CDR2 as SYGVNS. DNA of the CDR3: TGTGCCAGCAGCTTAGCAGGGGAGTATTCACCCCTCCACTTT. Translated, it gives CASSLAGEYSPLHF.

This clonotype showed up many times. The chain recombines TRBV12-3 or TRBV12-4 with TRBJ2-7; D is undetermined. CDR3 size: 12 residues. V was shortened by 3 bases and J by 4 bases, with 7 bases between the two germline ends. CDR3 loop: CASSLFAYEQYF. The DNA of the CDR3 is TGTGCCAGCAGTTTGTTTGCTTACGAGCAGTACTTC.

The V gene is TRBV7-2, the J gene TRBJ2-7; 10 positions agree with TRBD2. The germline V gene encodes CDR1 SGHTA and CDR2 FQGNSA. V shed 4 bases, J shed 2 bases, and the junction held 14 bases outside the gene matches. CDR3 size: 18 residues. Written as DNA, the CDR3 is TGTGCCAGCAGCTCACCGGCAAGCGGGAGGGCTAGGACCTACGAGCAGTACTTC. This encodes CASSSPASGRARTYEQYF.